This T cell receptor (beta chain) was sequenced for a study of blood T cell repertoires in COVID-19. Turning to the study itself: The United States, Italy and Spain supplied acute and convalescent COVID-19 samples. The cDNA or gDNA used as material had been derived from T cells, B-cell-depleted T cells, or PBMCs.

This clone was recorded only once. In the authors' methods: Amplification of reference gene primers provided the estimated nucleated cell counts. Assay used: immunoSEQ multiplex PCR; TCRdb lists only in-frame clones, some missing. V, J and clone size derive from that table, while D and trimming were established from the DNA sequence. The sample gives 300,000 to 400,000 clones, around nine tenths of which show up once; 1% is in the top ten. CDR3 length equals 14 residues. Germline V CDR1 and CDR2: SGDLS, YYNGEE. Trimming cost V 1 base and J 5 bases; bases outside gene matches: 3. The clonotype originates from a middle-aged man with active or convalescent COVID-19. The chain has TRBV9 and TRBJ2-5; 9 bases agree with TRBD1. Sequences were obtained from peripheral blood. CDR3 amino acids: CASSVTGGWETQYF. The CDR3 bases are TGTGCCAGCAGCGTAACAGGGGGCTGGGAGACCCAGTACTTC.